The rows below give T cell receptor beta chains drawn from one sample of a study of CD8 T cells in Susac syndrome. TCRdb re-called the immunoSEQ multiplex PCR reads through MiXCR, storing one row per CDR3 protein. Among 150,000 to 200,000 distinct CDR3 sequences listed, roughly 94% were seen once. Source material: CD4+ T cells from PBMCs. The receptors here all came from a human donor with multiple sclerosis. Both conserved end residues are part of each CDR3.

CDR3aa | v_gene
CASSQALLPRPRNTIYF | TRBV3-1
CASSSWNGYTF | TRBV6-5
CASSQEPQSYYGYTF | TRBV4-3
CASSLNVGTEAFF | TRBV7-2
CASSLLPGQGKRANVLTF | TRBV28
CAWRLADGYEQYF | TRBV30
CTYPRGNYGYTF | TRBV20-1
CARGLAGGPWTKNIQYF | TRBV19
CASSFRGANVLTF | TRBV28
CASSPSLSGLYEQYF | TRBV18
CASRAGRLYEQYF | TRBV27
CASTYWDRPAYEQYF | TRBV6-2/TRBV6-3
CSAAGGEETQYF | TRBV20-1
CASSIEVFNEQFF | TRBV6-1
CSVERTGENGYTF | TRBV29-1
CASSLGQGGYDGYTF | TRBV5-1
CASSLRGGEKLFF | TRBV28
CSASKGQGLEGGYTF | TRBV20-1
CASSPRPETGELFF | TRBV7-9
CATSGAGQDTQYF | TRBV24-1
CASSIRGQGLRETQYF | TRBV19
CASSTPRGSYEQYF | TRBV27
CASSQDGRPFYEQYF | TRBV3-1
CASSPPPRGAPVNEKLFF | TRBV7-9
CASSLVSRRGTEAFF | TRBV27
CASSAVGASFEQYF | TRBV2
CSVDTGTGYQETQYF | TRBV29-1
CSVEVAGNTIYF | TRBV29-1
CASSLVDRVDEQFF | TRBV7-9
CASSIDYGYTF | TRBV12-3/TRBV12-4
CASSFRAETEAFF | TRBV12-3/TRBV12-4
CASSLREGNTEAFF | TRBV7-8
CASSQQGREKLFF | TRBV19
CSATSDGNTGELFF | TRBV20-1
CASSLRQGYANEQFF | TRBV14
CASSSGGTNEKLFF | TRBV6-5
CAWSVAGTGRQPQHF | TRBV30
CASSFWEGVIETGELFF | TRBV28
CASSWVMAGELFF | TRBV5-6
CASSSGDTEAFF | TRBV6-6